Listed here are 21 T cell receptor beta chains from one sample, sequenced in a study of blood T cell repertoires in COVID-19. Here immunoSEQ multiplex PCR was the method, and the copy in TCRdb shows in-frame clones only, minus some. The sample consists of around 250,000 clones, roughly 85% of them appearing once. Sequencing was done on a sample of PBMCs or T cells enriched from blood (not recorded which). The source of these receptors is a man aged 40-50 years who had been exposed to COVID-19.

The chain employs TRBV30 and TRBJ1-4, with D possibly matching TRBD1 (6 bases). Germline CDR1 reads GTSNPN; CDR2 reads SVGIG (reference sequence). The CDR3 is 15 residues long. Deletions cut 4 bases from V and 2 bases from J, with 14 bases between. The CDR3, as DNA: TGTGCCTGGAACCGGGGGGCTCCGACTAATGAAAAACTGTTTTTT. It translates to CAWNRGAPTNEKLFF.

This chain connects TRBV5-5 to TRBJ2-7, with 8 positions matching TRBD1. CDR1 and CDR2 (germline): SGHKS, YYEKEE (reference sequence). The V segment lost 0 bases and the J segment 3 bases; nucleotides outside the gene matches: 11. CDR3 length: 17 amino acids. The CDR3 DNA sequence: TGTGCCAGCAGCTTGGACCTCCCCGACAGGGGTCTCTACGAGCAGTACTTC. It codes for CASSLDLPDRGLYEQYF.

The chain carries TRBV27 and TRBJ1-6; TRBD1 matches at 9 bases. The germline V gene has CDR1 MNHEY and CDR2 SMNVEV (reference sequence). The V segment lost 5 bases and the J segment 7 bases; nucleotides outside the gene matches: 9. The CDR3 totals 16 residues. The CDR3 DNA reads TGTGCCAGCAGTGTAGGGTGGACAGGGGACAATTCACCCCTCCACTTT. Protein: CASSVGWTGDNSPLHF.

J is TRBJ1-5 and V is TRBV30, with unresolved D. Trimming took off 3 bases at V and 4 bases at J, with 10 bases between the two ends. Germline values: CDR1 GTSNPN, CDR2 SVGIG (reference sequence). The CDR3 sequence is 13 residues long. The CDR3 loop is CAWRGARNQPQHF. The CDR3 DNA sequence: TGTGCCTGGAGGGGCGCCCGAAATCAGCCCCAGCATTTT.

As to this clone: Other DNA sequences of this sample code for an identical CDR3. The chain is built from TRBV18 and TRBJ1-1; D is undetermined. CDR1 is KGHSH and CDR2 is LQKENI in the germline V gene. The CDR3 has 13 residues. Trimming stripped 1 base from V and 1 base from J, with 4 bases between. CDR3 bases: TGTGCCAGCTCACCACTAGAGAACACTGAAGCTTTCTTT. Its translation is CASSPLENTEAFF.

The CDR3 protein is CASSLSAVYNEQFF. Here the CDR3 DNA reads TGTGCCAGCAGTTTATCGGCTGTCTACAATGAGCAGTTCTTC. The chain links TRBV27 to TRBJ2-1; D is unclear. The CDR3 spans 14 residues. Trimming pared 0 bases from V and 3 bases from J, leaving 6 bases between. CDR1 is MNHEY and CDR2 is SMNVEV in the germline V gene (reference sequence).

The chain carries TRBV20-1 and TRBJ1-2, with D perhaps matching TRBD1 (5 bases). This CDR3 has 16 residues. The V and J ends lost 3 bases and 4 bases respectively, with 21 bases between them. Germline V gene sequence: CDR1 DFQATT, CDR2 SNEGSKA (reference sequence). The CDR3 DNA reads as TGCAGTGCTAGTCTAGTCTTGGACAAAAAGGGCTATGGCTACACCTTC. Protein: CSASLVLDKKGYGYTF.

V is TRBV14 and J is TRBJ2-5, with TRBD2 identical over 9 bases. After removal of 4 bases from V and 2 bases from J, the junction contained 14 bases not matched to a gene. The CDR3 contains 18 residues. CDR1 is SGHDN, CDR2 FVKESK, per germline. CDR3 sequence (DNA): TGTGCCAGCAGCCTACGTAGAGCGGGAGGCACACTACAAGAGACCCAGTACTTC. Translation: CASSLRRAGGTLQETQYF.

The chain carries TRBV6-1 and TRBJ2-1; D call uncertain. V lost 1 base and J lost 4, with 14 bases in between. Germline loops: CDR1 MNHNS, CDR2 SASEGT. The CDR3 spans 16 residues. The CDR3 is CASSEGARTAYNEQFF. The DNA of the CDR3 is TGTGCCAGCAGTGAAGGGGCGCGCACGGCTTACAATGAGCAGTTCTTC.

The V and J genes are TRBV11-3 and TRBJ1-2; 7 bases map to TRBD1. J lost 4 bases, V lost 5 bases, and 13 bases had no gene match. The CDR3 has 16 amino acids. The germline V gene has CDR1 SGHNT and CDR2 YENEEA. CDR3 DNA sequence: TGTGCCAGCAGCCGGGCCACAGGGGTTTTGGGCTATGGCTACACCTTC. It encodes CASSRATGVLGYGYTF. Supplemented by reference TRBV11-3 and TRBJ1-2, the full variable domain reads EAGVVQSPRYKIIEKKQPVAFWCNPISGHNTLYWYLQNLGQGPELLIRYENEEAVDDSQLPKDRFSAERLKGVDSTLKIQPAELGDSAVYLCASSRATGVLGYGYTFGSGTRLTVV.

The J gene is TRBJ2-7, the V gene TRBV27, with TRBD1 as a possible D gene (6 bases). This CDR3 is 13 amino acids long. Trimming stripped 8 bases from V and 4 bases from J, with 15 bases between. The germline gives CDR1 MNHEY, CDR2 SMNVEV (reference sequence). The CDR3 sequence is CASGSGQSYEQYF. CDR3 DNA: TGTGCCAGCGGGTCCGGACAGAGTTACGAGCAGTACTTC.

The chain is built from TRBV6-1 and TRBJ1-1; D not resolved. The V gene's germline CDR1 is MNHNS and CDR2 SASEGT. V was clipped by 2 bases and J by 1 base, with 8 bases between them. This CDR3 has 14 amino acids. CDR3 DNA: TGTGCCAGCAGTGAATGGCAGGCGAACACTGAAGCTTTCTTT. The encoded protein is CASSEWQANTEAFF.

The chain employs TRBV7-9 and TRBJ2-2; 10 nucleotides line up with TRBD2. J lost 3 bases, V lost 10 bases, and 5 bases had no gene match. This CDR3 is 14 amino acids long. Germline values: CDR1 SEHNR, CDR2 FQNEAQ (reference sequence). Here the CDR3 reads CAISGRSDTGELFF. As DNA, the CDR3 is TGTGCCATTAGCGGGAGGTCGGACACCGGGGAGCTGTTTTTT.

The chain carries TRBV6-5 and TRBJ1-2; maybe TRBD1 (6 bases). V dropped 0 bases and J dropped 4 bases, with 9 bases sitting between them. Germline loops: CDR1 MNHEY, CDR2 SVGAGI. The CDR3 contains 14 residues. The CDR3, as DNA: TGTGCCAGCAGTTACTCGCAGGGGTTCTATGGCTACACCTTC. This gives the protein CASSYSQGFYGYTF.

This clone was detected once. In DNA, the CDR3 is TGTGCCAGCAGCCCAGAGACAGAGTCTACCTACGAGCAGTACTTC. Encoded protein: CASSPETESTYEQYF. The V and J genes are TRBV4-2 and TRBJ2-7, with D possibly being TRBD1 (5 bases). V lost 4 bases and J lost 2, with 15 bases in between. This CDR3 is 15 amino acids long. Germline V gene lookup returns CDR1 LGHNA and CDR2 YNFKEQ.

The CDR3 region has the DNA TGTGCCAGCAGCAAAATTAACTACGAGCAGTACTTC. Amino acids: CASSKINYEQYF. J is TRBJ2-7 and V is TRBV21-1; the listed D gene, TRBD2, was not tested against the DNA. TRBV21-1 is deemed a pseudogene. This CDR3 has 12 residues.

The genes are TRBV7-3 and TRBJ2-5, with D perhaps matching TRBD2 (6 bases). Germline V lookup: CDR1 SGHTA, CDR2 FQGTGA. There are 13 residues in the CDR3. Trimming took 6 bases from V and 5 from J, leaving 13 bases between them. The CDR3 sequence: CASSQDYLETQYF. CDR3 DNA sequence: TGTGCCAGCAGTCAGGACTACTTGGAGACCCAGTACTTC.

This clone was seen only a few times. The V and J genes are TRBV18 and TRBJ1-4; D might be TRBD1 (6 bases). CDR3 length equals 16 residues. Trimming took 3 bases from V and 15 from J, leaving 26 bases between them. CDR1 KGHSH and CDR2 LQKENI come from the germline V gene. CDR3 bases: TGTGCCAGCTCACCTAGCCACGCAGGGGCATGGCGGGGGGTGTTTTTT. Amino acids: CASSPSHAGAWRGVFF.

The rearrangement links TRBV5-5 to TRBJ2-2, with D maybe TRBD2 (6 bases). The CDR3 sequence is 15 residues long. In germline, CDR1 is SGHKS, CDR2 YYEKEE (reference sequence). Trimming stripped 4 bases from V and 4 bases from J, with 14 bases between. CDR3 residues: CASSRGTVSTGELFF. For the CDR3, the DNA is TGTGCCAGCAGCCGGGGGACGGTTAGCACCGGGGAGCTGTTTTTT. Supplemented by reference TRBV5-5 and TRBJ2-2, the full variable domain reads DAGVTQSPTHLIKTRGQQVTLRCSPISGHKSVSWYQQVLGQGPQFIFQYYEKEERGRGNFPDRFSARQFPNYSSELNVNALLLGDSALYLCASSRGTVSTGELFFGEGSRLTVL.

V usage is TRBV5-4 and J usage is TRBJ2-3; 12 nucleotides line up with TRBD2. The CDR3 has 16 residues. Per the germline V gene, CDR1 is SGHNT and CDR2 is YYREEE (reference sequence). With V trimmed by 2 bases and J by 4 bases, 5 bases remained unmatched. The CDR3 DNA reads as TGTGCCAGCAGCTTTCCTAGCGGGAGGGCCTCAGATACGCAGTATTTT. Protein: CASSFPSGRASDTQYF.

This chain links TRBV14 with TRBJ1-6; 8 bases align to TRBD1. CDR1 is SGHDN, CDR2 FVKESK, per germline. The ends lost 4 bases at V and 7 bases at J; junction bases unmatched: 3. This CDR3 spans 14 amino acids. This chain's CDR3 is CASSRRTGNSPLHF. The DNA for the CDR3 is TGTGCCAGCAGCCGTAGGACAGGGAATTCACCCCTCCACTTT.